The 32 T cell receptor delta chains in this list originate from one sample, sequenced in a study of gamma-delta T cells after stem cell transplantation. TCRdb reanalyzed the RT-PCR reads using CATT. The table lists 3,200 or so delta-chain clones, around 5.1% of them singletons. Material: gamma-delta T cells. These receptors came from a human donor. It is not recorded whose cells these are; they may come from a transplant donor.

This clone occurred many times. The chain has TRDV2 and TRDJ3, with 10 positions matching TRDD3. In germline, CDR1 is GEAIGNYY, CDR2 EKD. This CDR3 has 23 amino acids. J gave up 0 bases and V 0 bases, and 16 bases lay outside the gene matches. This CDR3 reads CACDTVHGGDTPRFSWDTRQMFF. In DNA, the CDR3 is TGTGCCTGTGACACCGTTCACGGGGGGGATACGCCCCGCTTCTCCTGGGACACCCGACAGATGTTTTTC.

Comments on this clone: A read error is the likely source, as a far larger clone sits one nucleotide away. In the same sample, other DNA sequences code for this CDR3. V is TRDV2 and J is TRDJ1, with D perhaps matching TRDD2 (5 bases). CDR3 length equals 15 residues. The germline CDR1 and CDR2 sequences are GEAIGNYY and EKD. This CDR3 is CACDTIGLHTDKLIF. The DNA for the CDR3 is TGTGCCTGTGACACCATTGGCCTTCACACCGATAAACTCATTTTT.

This clone was counted between two and nine times. For this DNA, TCRdb reports the protein of a much larger clone, which diverges at residue 8, most likely from a read error; the protein presented here is translated directly from the DNA. V is TRDV2 and J is TRDJ1; weak D call: TRDD3 (6 bases). Germline V CDR1 and CDR2: GEAIGNYY, EKD. The CDR3 consists of 19 residues. V dropped 2 bases and J dropped 0 bases, with 24 bases sitting between them. The CDR3, as DNA: TGTGCCTGTGACAATATTCCCTTCGGGGATCCGGTAGACACCGATAAACTCATCTTT. It encodes CACDNIPFGDPVDTDKLIF.

This clone was recorded at least ten times. Since a far larger clone is one base different, this is likely a read error. Other DNA sequences in the sample encode the same CDR3. The chain joins TRDV2 to TRDJ3; 8 bases match TRDD3. CDR1 and CDR2 (germline): GEAIGNYY, EKD. This CDR3 has 20 residues. Unmatched junction bases numbered 9, after V lost 0 bases and J lost 0 bases. CDR3 protein: CACDTVLGDTISWDTRQMFF. The CDR3, as DNA: TGTGCCTGTGACACCGTACTAGGGGATACAATCTCCTGGGACACCCGACAGATGTTTTTC.

In the case of this clone: TCRdb pairs this DNA with a much larger clone's protein that differs at residue 8, likely a read error; the protein shown was translated from the DNA. V and J are TRDV2 and TRDJ1; 7 bases are shared with TRDD3. The CDR3 runs 14 residues. After removal of 3 bases from V and 3 bases from J, the junction contained 6 bases not matched to a gene. CDR1 and CDR2 from the germline V gene are GEAIGNYY and EKD. The CDR3 DNA follows: TGTGCCTGTGACCGACTGGGGAAGTCCGATAAACTCATCTTT. It is translated as CACDRLGKSDKLIF.

As concerns this clone: Only one base separates this from a far larger clonotype, so it likely reflects a read error. The same CDR3 also results from other DNA sequences found in this sample. CDR3 residues: CACDVLGDTEGHTDKLIF. The CDR3 DNA follows: TGTGCCTGTGATGTACTGGGGGATACGGAGGGGCACACCGATAAACTCATCTTT. The genes are TRDV2 and TRDJ1; 13 bases line up with TRDD3. CDR1 is GEAIGNYY, CDR2 EKD, per germline. This CDR3 is 18 amino acids long. After removal of 4 bases from V and 0 bases from J, the junction contained 10 bases not matched to a gene.

A word on this clone: The translation of this DNA and the TCRdb protein of a much larger clone differ at residue 9, probably owing to a read error; the protein shown here is translated from the DNA. The chain uses TRDV2 and TRDJ1; tentative D call: TRDD2 (5 bases). CDR1 GEAIGNYY and CDR2 EKD come from the germline V gene. The V end was cut by 0 bases, the J end by 1 base, with 11 bases between. The CDR3 runs 15 residues. Written as DNA, the CDR3 is TGTGCCTGTGACACCATTGGCCTTCGCACCGATAAACTCATCTTT. Translating gives CACDTIGLRTDKLIF.

This clone appeared a few times. The TCRdb protein comes from a much larger clone and disagrees with this DNA's translation at residue 4, likely due to a read error; the protein given here is derived from the DNA. The gene calls are TRDV2 and TRDJ1; TRDD3 matches at 11 bases. The CDR3 totals 19 residues. Per germline, CDR1 GEAIGNYY and CDR2 EKD. The CDR3: CACGTLLVGDTLPGDKLIF. The CDR3 region has the DNA TGTGCCTGTGGCACCCTTTTGGTGGGGGATACGCTCCCCGGGGATAAACTCATCTTT.

By sample share, this clone is medium-sized. The V and J genes are TRDV2 and TRDJ1; 8 nucleotides agree with TRDD3. Looked up from germline, CDR1 is GEAIGNYY and CDR2 is EKD. V was clipped by 0 bases and J by 1 base; unmatched bases: 6. This CDR3 has 16 amino acids. The CDR3 protein is CACDTLTGGFTDKLIF. The CDR3 nucleotides read TGTGCCTGTGACACCCTAACTGGGGGTTTCACCGATAAACTCATCTTT.

This clone was counted only a few times. The genes are TRDV2 and TRDJ1; 12 positions agree with TRDD3. V was clipped by 3 bases and J by 3 bases; unmatched bases: 7. CDR3 length: 16 amino acids. CDR1 is GEAIGNYY and CDR2 is EKD in the germline V gene. CDR3 sequence (DNA): TGTGCCTGTGACGTACTGGGGGATACTAAGCCCGATAAACTCATCTTT. This translates into CACDVLGDTKPDKLIF.

This clone has only a few counts. A single base separates this from a much larger clone, so it may be a read error. The same CDR3 also results from other DNA sequences found in this sample. V is TRDV2 and J is TRDJ1, with D unclear. Germline V gene lookup returns CDR1 GEAIGNYY and CDR2 EKD. The CDR3 length is 15 residues. The CDR3 sequence: CACDQLGWDTDKLIF. CDR3 DNA: TGCGCCTGTGACCAGCTTGGTTGGGACACCGATAAACTCATCTTT.

Comment on this clone: It differs at one base from a far larger clone, so likely a read error. The genes are TRDV2 and TRDJ1; the match to TRDD3 covers 10 bases. This CDR3 region has 21 residues. V was pared by 2 bases and J by 1 base, with 21 bases of the junction left unmatched. The germline V gene encodes CDR1 GEAIGNYY and CDR2 EKD. The CDR3 here is CACDIAPPRGDTVRSTDKLIF. For the CDR3, the DNA is TGTGCCTGTGACATAGCCCCTCCGAGGGGGGATACGGTAAGGAGCACCGATAAACTCATCTTT.

This clone was detected ten times or more. This sequence joins TRDV2 and TRDJ1; TRDD3 agrees at 13 bases. CDR1 is GEAIGNYY, CDR2 EKD, per germline. V dropped 0 bases and J dropped 3; count of bases not matched to a gene: 15. The CDR3 covers 20 residues. CDR3 sequence: CACDTVLLGDTDPSADKLIF. CDR3 coding DNA: TGTGCCTGTGACACCGTTTTACTGGGGGATACGGACCCGTCGGCCGATAAACTCATCTTT.

Details on this clone: This is likely an artifact of a read error, given a far larger clone one base away. Other DNA variants within this sample encode the same CDR3. V gene TRDV2 combines with J gene TRDJ1, with 12 nucleotides matching TRDD3. This CDR3 comprises 18 residues. CDR1 GEAIGNYY and CDR2 EKD come from the germline V gene. The CDR3 spells CACDPAGGYGTRTDKLIF. The CDR3 DNA reads as TGTGCCTGTGACCCCGCTGGGGGATACGGGACAAGGACCGACAAACTCATCTTT.

As to this clone: TCRdb assigns this DNA the protein of a much larger clone, which departs from its translation at residue 5; this likely reflects a read error, and the protein shown comes from translating the DNA. This chain uses TRDV2 with TRDJ1; TRDD3 matches at 10 bases. Germline V CDR1 and CDR2: GEAIGNYY, EKD. This CDR3 region has 14 residues. The V and J ends lost 2 bases and 7 bases, in that order; junction bases with no gene match: 6. The CDR3 sequence is CACDILGDRGKLIF. The DNA for the CDR3 is TGTGCCTGTGACATACTGGGGGATCGAGGTAAACTCATCTTT.

A word on this clone: Compared with germline, one end of the junction differs, possibly owing to a read error. The V gene is TRDV2, the J gene TRDJ3; D remains ambiguous. The germline V gene has CDR1 GEAIGNYY and CDR2 EKD. The CDR3 consists of 18 residues. The CDR3 sequence is CAGDTGGASSGDTRQMFF. The CDR3 nucleotides read TGTGCCGGTGACACCGGAGGGGCCAGCTCAGGAGACACCCGACAGATGTTTTTC.

This clone was counted a few times. This DNA's translation and the protein TCRdb lists, from a much larger clone, do not match at residue 4, likely due to a read error; the protein shown is translated from the DNA. This rearrangement joins TRDV2 to TRDJ1; weak D call: TRDD3 (5 bases). The germline CDR1 and CDR2 sequences are GEAIGNYY and EKD. V was clipped by 5 bases and J by 7 bases, with 19 bases between them. The CDR3 has 14 amino acids. The CDR3 DNA follows: TGTGCCTGTGGACCCTTAACTCCGGGGGTTAAACTCATCTTT. It yields the protein CACGPLTPGVKLIF.

V usage is TRDV2 and J usage is TRDJ3; 11 bases align to TRDD3. Germline V gene data show CDR1 as GEAIGNYY and CDR2 as EKD. The junction had 8 bases not matched to a gene; V was cut back by 6 bases and J by 2 bases. This CDR3 has 18 residues. This CDR3 reads CACLLLGDSTWDTRQMFF. As DNA, the CDR3 is TGTGCCTGTCTTCTACTGGGGGATAGTACCTGGGACACCCGACAGATGTTTTTC.

This clone was counted between two and nine times. This probably arose from a read error, given a far larger clone one base away. The sample carries other DNA sequences with the same CDR3. The V call is TRDV2, the J call TRDJ1; TRDD3 is a possible D gene (6 bases). Germline V gene sequence: CDR1 GEAIGNYY, CDR2 EKD. This CDR3 spans 15 amino acids. The CDR3 loop is CACDTLGMYTDKLIF. The CDR3 DNA reads as TGCGCCTGTGACACTCTGGGGATGTACACCGATAAACTCATCTTT.

In its sample, this clone ranks as medium-sized. CDR3 sequence: CACDTGLLGDTLGSREGKLIF. The CDR3 bases are TGTGCCTGTGACACCGGATTACTGGGGGATACGCTCGGGAGTCGGGAGGGTAAACTCATCTTT. V and J are TRDV2 and TRDJ1; 13 nucleotides agree with TRDD3. The CDR3 loop spans 21 amino acids. The V segment lost 0 bases and the J segment 7 bases; nucleotides outside the gene matches: 22. From germline, CDR1 is GEAIGNYY and CDR2 EKD.

A remark on this clone: TCRdb's entry gives the protein of a much larger clone, which mismatches this DNA's translation at residue 8, likely from a read error; the protein reported here is translated from the DNA. The J gene is TRDJ1, the V gene TRDV2, with TRDD3 matching 10 bases. This CDR3 comprises 18 residues. Per the germline V gene, CDR1 is GEAIGNYY and CDR2 is EKD. J gave up 2 bases and V 0 bases, and 11 bases lay outside the gene matches. CDR3 coding DNA: TGTGCCTGTGACACCTTAAACCCGGGGGATACGCAAACCGATAAACTCATCTTT. Amino acids: CACDTLNPGDTQTDKLIF.

This clone was seen a few times. The TCRdb protein comes from a much larger clone and disagrees with this DNA's translation at residue 8, likely due to a read error; the protein given here is derived from the DNA. The V and J genes are TRDV2 and TRDJ1; no definite D call. This CDR3 is built from 15 residues. The germline gives CDR1 GEAIGNYY, CDR2 EKD. V was cut by 3 bases and J by 1 base, with 14 bases left in between. CDR3 in DNA: TGTGCCTGTGACCTAGTTGGGAGCCGCACCGATAAACTCATCTTT. Protein product: CACDLVGSRTDKLIF.

Comment on this clone: It is likely a read error: a sequence one base away is far more abundant. This same CDR3 is encoded by further DNA sequences in the sample. This chain connects TRDV2 to TRDJ1, with 8 bases fitting TRDD3. This CDR3 region has 20 residues. Germline V gene sequence: CDR1 GEAIGNYY, CDR2 EKD. CDR3 sequence: CACDTVSRRVTGGYTDKLIF. CDR3 bases: TGTGCCTGTGACACGGTATCCCGGAGAGTTACTGGGGGGTACACGGATAAACTCATCTTT.

V and J are TRDV2 and TRDJ1; 8 nucleotides match TRDD3. V was clipped by 3 bases and J by 0 bases; unmatched bases: 8. CDR3 size: 16 residues. Germline-derived CDR1 and CDR2 are GEAIGNYY and EKD. CDR3 bases: TGTGCCTGTGACTCGTTACTGGGGGTCCACACCGATAAACTCATCTTT. As protein: CACDSLLGVHTDKLIF.

The table lists this clone with a few counts. The protein held in TCRdb is that of a much larger clone and does not match this DNA's translation at residue 5, likely because of a read error; the protein shown is translated from the DNA. This chain links TRDV2 with TRDJ1, with 12 bases lining up with TRDD3. J was trimmed by 2 bases and V by 0 bases; bases with no gene match: 9. The CDR3 is made up of 18 amino acids. Looked up from germline, CDR1 is GEAIGNYY and CDR2 is EKD. As DNA, the CDR3 is TGTGCCTGTGACACCGCTGGGGGATACGGGACAAGGACCGATAAACTCATCTTT. This gives the protein CACDTAGGYGTRTDKLIF.

In its sample, this clone was seen a few times. This DNA's translation and the protein TCRdb lists, from a much larger clone, do not match at residue 6, likely due to a read error; the protein shown is translated from the DNA. The CDR3: CASYGAGDTLTDKLIF. The CDR3 coding sequence is TGTGCCTCTTACGGGGCGGGGGATACGCTCACCGATAAACTCATCTTT. The chain has TRDV2 and TRDJ1, with 10 bases matching TRDD3. V dropped 8 bases and J dropped 1; count of bases not matched to a gene: 12. Germline V gene sequence: CDR1 GEAIGNYY, CDR2 EKD. CDR3 length equals 16 residues.

Concerning this clone itself: The protein in TCRdb stems from a much larger clone and differs at residue 11 from this DNA's translation, likely a read error; here the protein is translated from the DNA. The chain links TRDV2 to TRDJ1; 9 bases are shared with TRDD3. This CDR3 region has 17 residues. Germline V gene data show CDR1 as GEAIGNYY and CDR2 as EKD. The J segment lost 0 bases and the V segment lost 3 bases, leaving 10 bases of the junction unmatched. For the CDR3, the DNA is TGTGCCTGTGACGGACTGGGGGACCTTCTTTACACCGATAAACTCATCTTT. Its protein product is CACDGLGDLLYTDKLIF.

In its sample, this clone was seen a few times. Only one base separates this from a far larger clonotype, so it likely reflects a read error. This same CDR3 is encoded by further DNA sequences in the sample. This sequence joins TRDV2 and TRDJ1, with 13 bases fitting TRDD3. Germline CDR1 and CDR2: GEAIGNYY and EKD. V was pared by 7 bases and J by 0 bases, with 13 bases of the junction left unmatched. The CDR3 has 18 residues. As DNA, the CDR3 is TGTGCCTGCGACCCTATACTGGGGGATACGCCGGACACCGATAAACTCATCTTT. This encodes CACDPILGDTPDTDKLIF.

Concerning this clone: The mismatch at residue 14 between this DNA's translation and the TCRdb protein of a much larger clone likely reflects a read error; the protein shown is translated from the DNA. This chain links TRDV2 with TRDJ1; D gene unclear. CDR3 length: 16 amino acids. Germline V gene data show CDR1 as GEAIGNYY and CDR2 as EKD. The CDR3 DNA reads as TGTGCCTGTGACCCCGTAGGGGTCCCTGGAAAATCTAAACCCATCTTT. Its protein is CACDPVGVPGKSKPIF.

Notes on this clone: Other nucleotide sequences from this sample produce the same CDR3. This rearrangement joins TRDV2 to TRDJ1; TRDD3 matches 8 bases. Trimming removed 2 bases from V and 0 bases from J; junction bases left unmatched: 7. This CDR3 spans 16 amino acids. Germline CDR1 GEAIGNYY, CDR2 EKD. CDR3 loop: CACDILGDFNTDKLIF. Here the CDR3 DNA reads TGTGCCTGTGACATCCTGGGGGACTTCAACACCGATAAACTCATCTTT.

With respect to this clone: Other DNA sequences in the same sample also yield this CDR3. V and J are TRDV2 and TRDJ1; 10 bases are shared with TRDD3. In germline, CDR1 is GEAIGNYY, CDR2 EKD. With V trimmed by 3 bases and J by 1 base, 7 bases remained unmatched. The CDR3 contains 16 residues. The CDR3 here is CACDPLLGDSTDKLIF. In DNA, the CDR3 is TGTGCCTGTGACCCCCTACTGGGGGATTCCACCGATAAACTCATCTTT.

Remarks on this clone: TCRdb pairs this DNA with a much larger clone's protein that differs at residue 13, likely a read error; the protein shown was translated from the DNA. The chain uses TRDV2 and TRDJ1; 7 bases match TRDD3. In germline, CDR1 is GEAIGNYY, CDR2 EKD. V was pared by 4 bases and J by 3 bases, with 19 bases of the junction left unmatched. The length of the CDR3 is 18 residues. The CDR3 region is CACEPLTLLGIHADKLIF. The CDR3 bases are TGTGCCTGTGAACCTCTAACCTTACTGGGGATCCACGCCGATAAACTCATCTTT.